Below are 17 T cell receptor beta chains sequenced from a single sample in a study of T-cell memory formation after mild COVID-19. TCRdb reprocessed the 5' RACE reads via MiXCR and lists one record per CDR3 protein. The data contain roughly 150,000 distinct CDR3 sequences, 13% to 15% of them singletons. Sequenced input: PBMCs or a T cell subset sorted from them (not recorded which). The receptor set was obtained from an adult woman who had mild COVID-19 (a few samples of this study predate the infection). Cell type and time point are not known.

This rearrangement joins TRBV5-1 to TRBJ2-1, with 9 bases that match TRBD1. Losses at the gene ends were 4 bases for V and 7 bases for J; bases not matched to a gene: 9. This CDR3 comprises 15 residues. Germline V gene lookup returns CDR1 SGHRS and CDR2 YFSETQ. CDR3 in DNA: TGCGCCAGCAGCAATAGGGGACAGGGTTCGAATGAGCAGTTCTTC. This gives the protein CASSNRGQGSNEQFF.

This clonotype was seen more than once but under ten times. The rearrangement links TRBV24-1 to TRBJ2-1; a possible D gene is TRBD1 (6 bases). The V end was cut by 0 bases, the J end by 4 bases, with 12 bases between. The V gene's germline CDR1 is KGHDR and CDR2 SFDVKD. The CDR3 runs to 16 residues. The CDR3 coding sequence is TGTGCCACCAGTGATTTGACAGGGTGGGGTTACAATGAGCAGTTCTTC. Amino acids: CATSDLTGWGYNEQFF.

This clonotype has a handful of counts. The chain recombines TRBV9 with TRBJ2-1; perhaps TRBD1 as D (6 bases). CDR1 and CDR2 (germline): SGDLS, YYNGEE. The CDR3 is 11 residues long. V was pared by 0 bases and J by 13 bases, with 8 bases between. The CDR3 here is CASSVGGPQFF. The CDR3 DNA reads as TGTGCCAGCAGCGTAGGGGGGCCTCAGTTCTTC.

This clonotype occurred many times. The rearrangement uses TRBV5-1 and TRBJ2-2, with 10 bases that match TRBD2. Germline loops: CDR1 SGHRS, CDR2 YFSETQ. This CDR3 comprises 15 residues. Trimming took 0 bases from V and 5 from J; bases not matched to a gene: 1. CDR3: CASSLELAGTGELFF. Here the CDR3 DNA reads TGCGCCAGCAGCTTGGAACTAGCGGGAACCGGGGAGCTGTTTTTT. The full variable domain, rest sourced from reference TRBV5-1 and TRBJ2-2, is KAGVTQTPRYLIKTRGQQVTLSCSPISGHRSVSWYQQTPGQGLQFLFEYFSETQRNKGNFPGRFSGRQFSNSRSEMNVSTLELGDSALYLCASSLELAGTGELFFGEGSRLTVL.

This clonotype has only a few counts. The J gene is TRBJ2-5, the V gene TRBV7-9; 7 positions agree with TRBD1. The germline CDR1 and CDR2 sequences are SEHNR and FQNEAQ (reference sequence). J lost 5 bases, V lost 8 bases, and 5 bases had no gene match. CDR3 length: 12 residues. The chain's CDR3 is CASGTTGETQYF. The CDR3 coding sequence is TGTGCCAGCGGGACGACAGGGGAGACCCAGTACTTC.

This clonotype was seen many times. The chain combines TRBV9 with TRBJ2-7; 9 bases map to TRBD2. Trimming removed 4 bases from V and 3 bases from J; junction bases left unmatched: 8. Germline CDR1 reads SGDLS; CDR2 reads YYNGEE. The length of the CDR3 is 15 residues. The CDR3 loop reads CASSPEGSGSYEQYF. The CDR3 DNA follows: TGTGCCAGCAGCCCCGAGGGTAGCGGGAGCTACGAGCAGTACTTC.

This clonotype was seen only a few times. The V call is TRBV7-2, the J call TRBJ1-2, with 7 bases that match TRBD1. Germline loops: CDR1 SGHTA, CDR2 FQGNSA. V gave up 2 bases and J gave up 6 bases; unmatched junction bases: 3. The CDR3 has 13 amino acids. CDR3 DNA sequence: TGTGCCAGCAGCTTACGACAGGGTGATGGCTACACCTTC. Protein: CASSLRQGDGYTF.

The chain combines TRBV7-9 with TRBJ1-1; no clear D. The CDR3 totals 12 residues. Trimming left V 3 bases short and J 5 bases short, with 7 bases between. Germline CDR1 SEHNR, CDR2 FQNEAQ (reference sequence). In DNA, the CDR3 is TGTGCCAGCAGCTTCGGGGAAACTGAAGCTTTCTTT. It specifies CASSFGETEAFF.

V is TRBV3-1 and J is TRBJ1-1; D remains ambiguous. Trimming removed 4 bases at V and 8 bases at J, with 8 bases between. Per the germline V gene, CDR1 is LGHDT and CDR2 is YNNKEL (reference sequence). There are 11 residues in the CDR3. DNA of the CDR3: TGTGCCAGCAGCCGCCGGGGAGAAGCTTTCTTT. This gives the protein CASSRRGEAFF.

CDR3 sequence (DNA): TGCAGCGTTGGGGGTATCGGGGAGAGAGGCTACACCTTC. Its translation: CSVGGIGERGYTF. This chain uses TRBV29-1 with TRBJ1-2; D is undetermined. Germline V gene sequence: CDR1 SQVTM, CDR2 ANQGSEA. The ends were cut back, 4 bases at V and 8 bases at J, with 17 bases in the middle. The CDR3 contains 13 residues.

This clonotype has just a few counts. The V and J genes are TRBV4-1 and TRBJ1-1; TRBD1 aligns across 9 bases. V was pared by 1 base and J by 1 base, with 4 bases of the junction left unmatched. CDR1 and CDR2 (germline): MGHRA, YSYEKL. The CDR3 covers 16 residues. CDR3 in DNA: TGCGCCAGCAGCCAAGTACAGGGGGCAGCGAACACTGAAGCTTTCTTT. Translating gives CASSQVQGAANTEAFF.

This clonotype was counted between two and nine times. The chain recombines TRBV7-8 with TRBJ1-5; weak D call: TRBD1 (6 bases). The CDR3 sequence is 19 residues long. Trimming took off 6 bases at V and 6 bases at J, with 30 bases between the two ends. CDR1 SGHVS and CDR2 FQNEAQ come from the germline V gene. Written as DNA, the CDR3 is TGTGCCAGCAGACAAGCCTGGCACAGGGCGGCGTGGGAGGGTCAGCCCCAGCATTTT. Translating gives CASRQAWHRAAWEGQPQHF.

This clonotype showed up just a few times. This chain joins TRBV7-9 and TRBJ2-7, with 8 nucleotides matching TRBD2. The V gene end was trimmed by 5 bases and the J gene end by 3 bases; junction bases not matched to a gene: 12. CDR1 and CDR2 (germline): SEHNR, FQNEAQ (reference sequence). The CDR3 spans 16 residues. The CDR3 loop reads CASSPSSGTGFYEQYF. The CDR3, as DNA: TGTGCCAGCAGCCCTAGTAGCGGGACCGGTTTCTACGAGCAGTACTTC.

There are a few counts of this clonotype. This chain connects TRBV6-2 or TRBV6-3 to TRBJ2-5; D is unresolved. Germline assignment: CDR1 MNHEY and CDR2 SVGEGT. The V end lost 0 bases, the J end lost 5 bases, and 13 bases lay between the germline ends. The CDR3 is 15 residues long. Written as DNA, the CDR3 is TGTGCCAGCAGTTACTCGTCCAGCTCTGGGGAGACCCAGTACTTC. It codes for CASSYSSSSGETQYF.

The chain's CDR3 is CASSLERGPQETQYF. In nucleotides, the CDR3 is TGCGCCAGCAGCTTGGAACGGGGCCCTCAAGAGACCCAGTACTTC. V is TRBV5-1 and J is TRBJ2-5; D is possibly TRBD1 or TRBD2 (5 bases each). The CDR3 covers 15 residues. Trimming removed 0 bases at V and 2 bases at J, with 11 bases between. The germline CDR1 and CDR2 sequences are SGHRS and YFSETQ.

This clonotype was counted between two and nine times. V and J are TRBV9 and TRBJ1-5, with 7 bases aligning to TRBD1. J lost 7 bases, V lost 3 bases, and 7 bases had no gene match. Germline V CDR1 and CDR2: SGDLS, YYNGEE. The CDR3 runs to 14 residues. CDR3 amino acids: CASSGPGGGQPQHF. DNA of the CDR3: TGTGCCAGCAGCGGCCCAGGGGGAGGGCAGCCCCAGCATTTT.

The chain uses TRBV15 and TRBJ2-2, with 8 bases that match TRBD1. Unmatched junction bases numbered 5, after V lost 0 bases and J lost 5 bases. Germline V gives CDR1 LNHNV, CDR2 YYDKDF (reference sequence). The CDR3 runs to 16 residues. The CDR3: CATSRDRTGITGELFF. For the CDR3, the DNA is TGTGCCACCAGCAGAGATCGGACAGGGATTACCGGGGAGCTGTTTTTT.